The next 14 T cell receptor beta chains were all read from a single sample in a study of early T cells in non-severe SARS-CoV-2 infection. MiXCR, applied by TCRdb to the 5' RACE reads, yields one record per CDR3 protein. The sample holds more than 85,000 distinct CDR3 sequences; about 12% are singletons and the top ten take 6% to 7%. Material: whole blood. These receptors came from an adult who was a healthcare worker with PCR-confirmed SARS-CoV-2 infection or an uninfected control (not recorded which).

This clonotype was seen repeatedly, ten times or more. This chain connects TRBV20-1 to TRBJ2-1; 12 nucleotides align to TRBD1. The CDR3 is 20 residues long. From germline, CDR1 is DFQATT and CDR2 SNEGSKA (reference sequence). After removal of 1 base from V and 4 bases from J, the junction contained 17 bases not matched to a gene. CDR3 DNA: TGCAGTGCTAGAGGGGTCCGGGACAGGGGGCTTGGCGGGTCATACAATGAGCAGTTCTTC. This codes for CSARGVRDRGLGGSYNEQFF.

This clonotype was found a few times. V gene TRBV15 combines with J gene TRBJ2-2; no clear D gene. Trimming took 5 bases from V and 4 from J, leaving 14 bases between them. The CDR3 runs 15 residues. Germline V CDR1 and CDR2: LNHNV, YYDKDF (reference sequence). The CDR3 coding sequence is TGTGCCACCAGCCTTTATTCTGCTGGCACCGGGGAGCTGTTTTTT. Protein product: CATSLYSAGTGELFF.

This clonotype was detected once. V gene TRBV20-1 combines with J gene TRBJ2-1; D is undetermined. From germline, CDR1 is DFQATT and CDR2 SNEGSKA (reference sequence). The CDR3 is 14 residues long. V was trimmed by 3 bases and J by 3 bases, leaving 12 bases between them. CDR3 coding DNA: TGCAGTGCTAGCCCACAGATCGGCTACAATGAGCAGTTCTTC. Encoded protein: CSASPQIGYNEQFF.

The CDR3, as DNA: TGTGCCAGCAGCCAAGATAGGGACAGGGTAACCTACGAGCAGTACTTC. Amino acids: CASSQDRDRVTYEQYF. The chain couples TRBV3-1 to TRBJ2-7; 9 nucleotides agree with TRBD1. Looked up from germline, CDR1 is LGHDT and CDR2 is YNNKEL (reference sequence). The length of the CDR3 is 16 residues. With 0 bases clipped from V and 2 bases from J, the junction kept 5 bases outside the gene matches.

This clonotype occurred a few times. The chain joins TRBV6-1 to TRBJ2-1; no definite D call. The CDR3 is 11 amino acids. The germline CDR1 and CDR2 sequences are MNHNS and SASEGT. The CDR3, as DNA: TGTGGAGGTTCGGGTGTTAATGAGCAGTTCTTC. This codes for CGGSGVNEQFF.

The chain employs TRBV20-1 and TRBJ2-3; no clear D gene. This CDR3 is built from 11 residues. Germline-derived CDR1 and CDR2 are DFQATT and SNEGSKA (reference sequence). V shed 6 bases and J shed 4 bases, with 8 bases lying between them. The CDR3 loop is CSAGNSDTQYF. For the CDR3, the DNA is TGCAGTGCCGGAAATTCAGATACGCAGTATTTT.

This clonotype was counted ten times or more. The genes are TRBV12-3 or TRBV12-4 and TRBJ2-2; the D gene is possibly TRBD1 (5 bases). Trimming took 0 bases from V and 4 from J, leaving 9 bases between them. The CDR3 spans 15 residues. CDR3 amino acids: CASSLARTSTGELFF. Written as DNA, the CDR3 is TGTGCCAGCAGTTTAGCGCGGACATCCACCGGGGAGCTGTTTTTT.

This clonotype occurred many times. The J gene is TRBJ2-1, the V gene TRBV28; a possible D gene is TRBD2 (6 bases). CDR3 length: 15 residues. Deletions cut 0 bases from V and 4 bases from J, with 10 bases between. CDR1 is MDHEN and CDR2 is SYDVKM in the germline V gene. Here the CDR3 reads CASSLWGRSYNEQFF. The CDR3 DNA reads TGTGCCAGCAGTTTATGGGGGAGGAGTTACAATGAGCAGTTCTTC.

A few counts support this clonotype. This chain connects TRBV9 to TRBJ1-2; TRBD1 might be the D (6 bases). This CDR3 comprises 15 residues. Germline lookup yields CDR1 SGDLS and CDR2 YYNGEE. V lost 3 bases and J 4 bases, leaving 16 bases between the germline ends. CDR3: CASSATTLGGYGYTF. In DNA, the CDR3 is TGTGCCAGCAGCGCTACAACGTTAGGGGGCTATGGCTACACCTTC.

Of note for this clonotype: It may be a read error: a sequence one base away is much more abundant. The V and J genes are TRBV7-9 and TRBJ2-2; 8 nucleotides agree with TRBD2. This CDR3 has 16 residues. CDR1 and CDR2 (germline): SEHNR, FQNEAQ (reference sequence). CDR3 DNA: TGTACCAGCAGCTCAGGGACTAGGTGGAACACCGGGGAGCTGTTTTTT. It specifies CTSSSGTRWNTGELFF.

This clonotype was detected many times. The V and J genes are TRBV12-3 or TRBV12-4 and TRBJ2-1; D possibly corresponds to TRBD2 (6 bases). The CDR3 spans 16 residues. Trimming left V 3 bases short and J 3 bases short, with 15 bases between. The CDR3: CASSFSAGGNYNEQFF. CDR3 coding DNA: TGTGCCAGCAGTTTTTCCGCCGGGGGAAACTACAATGAGCAGTTCTTC.

In its sample, this clonotype was seen many times. As DNA, the CDR3 is TGCAGCGTTGTGAAGGGCACTGAAGCTTTCTTT. It yields the protein CSVVKGTEAFF. The rearrangement links TRBV29-1 to TRBJ1-1; no clear D gene. V was trimmed by 4 bases and J by 4 bases, leaving 7 bases between them. Germline lookup yields CDR1 SQVTM and CDR2 ANQGSEA. The CDR3 sequence is 11 residues long.

This clonotype was seen a handful of times. The V call is TRBV5-4, the J call TRBJ2-1; possibly TRBD1 or TRBD2 for D (5 bases each). V lost 2 bases to trimming and J lost 10 bases, with 13 bases between them. The CDR3 totals 13 residues. CDR1 SGHNT and CDR2 YYREEE come from the germline V gene (reference sequence). The CDR3 loop reads CASSFGDLQEQFF. CDR3 sequence (DNA): TGTGCCAGCAGCTTTGGGGACCTTCAGGAGCAGTTCTTC.

V is TRBV27 and J is TRBJ2-1; either TRBD1 or TRBD2 may supply D (5 bases each). The CDR3 loop spans 16 amino acids. V was shortened by 6 bases and J by 7 bases, with 22 bases between the two germline ends. Germline V lookup: CDR1 MNHEY, CDR2 SMNVEV (reference sequence). CDR3 residues: CASSWNRDRIGNEQFF. The CDR3 bases are TGTGCCAGCAGCTGGAACCGGGACCGGATAGGGAATGAGCAGTTCTTC.